This is a list of T cell receptor beta chains from one sample in a study of vaccination and CD4 T cells after COVID-19. TCRdb used MiXCR to reprocess the PCR reads, holding one entry per CDR3 protein. Among roughly 4,400 distinct CDR3 sequences listed, around 48% were seen once. These receptors are not linked to any known antigen. Sequencing used CD4+ T cells from blood, cultured in vitro. The receptors originated from a human donor who had recovered from COVID-19. CDR3s include the opening cysteine and the closing phenylalanine or tryptophan. D genes are given only for firm matches. Some rows mark clone size as missing; the rest say once, few, many or name a class of expanded clone.

d_gene: TRBD2; v_gene: TRBV11-2; len: 16; j_gene: TRBJ2-3; abundance: few; CDR3aa: CASRRGRGESTDTQYF; CDR3nt: TGTGCCAGCAGACGGGGTCGGGGGGAAAGCACAGATACGCAGTATTTT
d_gene: NA; v_gene: TRBV7-6; len: 11; j_gene: TRBJ2-5; abundance: NA; CDR3aa: CASSYGETQYF; CDR3nt: TGTGCCAGCAGCTATGGAGAGACCCAGTACTTC
d_gene: NA; v_gene: TRBV20-1; len: 15; j_gene: TRBJ1-5; abundance: large; CDR3aa: CSADPPGMGNQPQHF; CDR3nt: TGCAGTGCTGACCCCCCGGGGATGGGCAATCAGCCCCAGCATTTT
d_gene: NA; v_gene: TRBV7-8; len: 16; j_gene: TRBJ1-2; abundance: NA; CDR3aa: CASSLRESLEYYGYTF; CDR3nt: TGTGCCAGCAGCTTACGGGAGTCGTTGGAGTATTATGGCTACACCTTC
d_gene: TRBD2; v_gene: TRBV20-1; len: 17; j_gene: TRBJ2-1; abundance: NA; CDR3aa: CSARDSGGGPSYNEQFF; CDR3nt: TGCAGTGCTAGAGATAGTGGCGGGGGGCCCTCCTACAATGAGCAGTTCTTC
d_gene: NA; v_gene: TRBV10-2; len: 11; j_gene: TRBJ1-2; abundance: NA; CDR3aa: CASSDRTSYTF; CDR3nt: TGCGCCAGCAGCGACAGGACCAGCTACACCTTC
d_gene: TRBD2; v_gene: TRBV6-2/TRBV6-3; len: 16; j_gene: TRBJ2-3; abundance: NA; CDR3aa: CASSATSGGATDTQYF; CDR3nt: TGTGCCAGCAGTGCGACTAGCGGGGGGGCTACAGATACGCAGTATTTT
d_gene: NA; v_gene: TRBV5-4; len: 14; j_gene: TRBJ2-5; abundance: few; CDR3aa: CASSSLLAGKTQYF; CDR3nt: TGTGCCAGCAGCTCCCTACTAGCCGGAAAGACCCAGTACTTC
d_gene: TRBD1; v_gene: TRBV6-1; len: 16; j_gene: TRBJ2-3; abundance: few; CDR3aa: CASSEAGGTSTDTQYF; CDR3nt: TGTGCCAGCAGTGAGGCAGGGGGTACTAGCACAGATACGCAGTATTTT
d_gene: TRBD1; v_gene: TRBV7-2; len: 16; j_gene: TRBJ1-3; abundance: NA; CDR3aa: CASSFGQGSSGNTIYF; CDR3nt: TGTGCCAGCAGCTTCGGACAGGGAAGCTCTGGAAACACCATATATTTT
d_gene: TRBD1; v_gene: TRBV6-1; len: 12; j_gene: TRBJ1-6; abundance: few; CDR3aa: CASTQGDSPLHF; CDR3nt: TGTGCCAGCACCCAGGGGGATTCACCCCTCCACTTT
d_gene: NA; v_gene: TRBV2; len: 13; j_gene: TRBJ2-5; abundance: NA; CDR3aa: CASNLGNQETQYF; CDR3nt: TGTGCCAGCAACCTCGGGAACCAAGAGACCCAGTACTTC
d_gene: TRBD2; v_gene: TRBV19; len: 13; j_gene: TRBJ2-5; abundance: NA; CDR3aa: CASSISGIETQYF; CDR3nt: TGTGCCAGTAGTATTAGCGGGATCGAGACCCAGTACTTC
d_gene: TRBD1; v_gene: TRBV27; len: 15; j_gene: TRBJ1-2; abundance: few; CDR3aa: CASSLRTGTPYGYTF; CDR3nt: TGTGCCAGCAGTTTAAGGACAGGCACCCCCTATGGCTACACCTTC
d_gene: TRBD2; v_gene: TRBV4-2; len: 19; j_gene: TRBJ2-1; abundance: NA; CDR3aa: CASSQDGGKRGGSYNEQFF; CDR3nt: TGTGCCAGCAGCCAAGATGGTGGAAAGCGGGGGGGCTCCTACAATGAGCAGTTCTTC
d_gene: NA; v_gene: TRBV29-1; len: 11; j_gene: TRBJ1-4; abundance: NA; CDR3aa: CSVYGGEKLFF; CDR3nt: TGCAGCGTTTACGGGGGTGAAAAACTGTTTTTT
d_gene: NA; v_gene: TRBV7-4; len: 13; j_gene: TRBJ2-7; abundance: NA; CDR3aa: CASSPGFSGEQYF; CDR3nt: TGTGCCAGCAGCCCAGGTTTTTCGGGCGAGCAGTACTTC
d_gene: TRBD2; v_gene: TRBV12-3/TRBV12-4; len: 17; j_gene: TRBJ2-7; abundance: NA; CDR3aa: CASSGLAGGLSSYEQYF; CDR3nt: TGTGCCAGCAGCGGACTAGCGGGGGGTCTGAGCTCCTACGAGCAGTACTTC
d_gene: NA; v_gene: TRBV6-2/TRBV6-3; len: 13; j_gene: TRBJ2-6; abundance: large; CDR3aa: CASSVDGGNVLTF; CDR3nt: TGTGCCAGCAGTGTAGACGGAGGAAACGTCCTGACTTTC
d_gene: NA; v_gene: TRBV19; len: 15; j_gene: TRBJ1-5; abundance: NA; CDR3aa: CASSIGPTGNQPQHF; CDR3nt: TGTGCCAGTAGTATCGGGCCAACGGGCAATCAGCCCCAGCATTTT
d_gene: NA; v_gene: TRBV20-1; len: 12; j_gene: TRBJ2-7; abundance: NA; CDR3aa: CSAMGPDYEQYF; CDR3nt: TGCAGTGCCATGGGCCCAGACTACGAGCAGTACTTC
d_gene: TRBD1; v_gene: TRBV7-6; len: 14; j_gene: TRBJ2-5; abundance: NA; CDR3aa: CASSFGQGRETRYF; CDR3nt: TGTGCCAGCAGCTTCGGACAGGGCCGGGAGACCCGGTACTTC
d_gene: TRBD2; v_gene: TRBV7-8; len: 16; j_gene: TRBJ2-7; abundance: few; CDR3aa: CASSLMMRGFPYEQYF; CDR3nt: TGTGCCAGCAGCTTAATGATGCGGGGGTTTCCCTACGAGCAGTACTTC
d_gene: NA; v_gene: TRBV7-2; len: 14; j_gene: TRBJ1-2; abundance: NA; CDR3aa: CASSYGGRGGGYTF; CDR3nt: TGTGCCAGCAGCTATGGGGGGAGAGGGGGAGGCTACACCTTC